This T cell receptor beta chain is from a study of OX40 agonist ivuxolimab in advanced cancers. Study as a whole: A mean age of 60 years, range about 20 to 79, was recorded, and under 85% were male.

Prior autoimmune disease or systemic immunosuppression barred patients. The V and J ends lost 1 base and 3 bases respectively, with 10 bases between them. CDR3 length: 14 amino acids. The V gene's germline CDR1 is SGHTA and CDR2 FQGNSA. This clone was seen just once. Sequencing was performed with immunoSEQ multiplex PCR; in TCRdb, only in-frame clones are kept and a portion is missing. The data show around 50,000 clones, with 79% seen just once and approximately 2% held by the top ten. The sequencing here drew on CD4+ or CD8+ T cells sorted from blood, taken in a trial of the OX40 agonist ivuxolimab. The sequence was obtained from an adult with an advanced solid tumor such as melanoma, head and neck, liver or kidney cancer. V and J are TRBV7-2 and TRBJ2-7; D call uncertain. This CDR3 reads CASSLDPSIYEQYF. The CDR3 DNA follows: TGTGCCAGCAGCTTAGATCCAAGTATCTACGAGCAGTACTTC.